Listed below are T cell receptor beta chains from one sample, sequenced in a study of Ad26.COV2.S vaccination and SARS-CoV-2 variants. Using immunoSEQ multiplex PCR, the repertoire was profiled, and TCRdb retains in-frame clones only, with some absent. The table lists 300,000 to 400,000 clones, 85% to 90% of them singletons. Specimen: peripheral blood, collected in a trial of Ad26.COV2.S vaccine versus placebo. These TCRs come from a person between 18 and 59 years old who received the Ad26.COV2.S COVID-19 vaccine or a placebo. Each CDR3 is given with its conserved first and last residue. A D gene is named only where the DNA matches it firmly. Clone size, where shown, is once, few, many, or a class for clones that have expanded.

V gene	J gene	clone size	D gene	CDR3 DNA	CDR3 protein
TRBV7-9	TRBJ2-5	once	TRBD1	TGTGCCAGCAGCCGGATACAGGGGGCCGCGGAGACCCAGTACTTC	CASSRIQGAAETQYF
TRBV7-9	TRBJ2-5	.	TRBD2	TGTGCCAGCAGCGCTACTAGCGGGCGGCCCCAAGAGACCCAGTACTTC	CASSATSGRPQETQYF
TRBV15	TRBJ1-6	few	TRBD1	TGTGCCACCAGCAGAGGGACAGGGGGCTTTTCACCCCTCCACTTT	CATSRGTGGFSPLHF
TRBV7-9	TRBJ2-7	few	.	TGTGCCAGCAGCTTAGAGGGAGTTGGGGACGAGCAGTACTTC	CASSLEGVGDEQYF
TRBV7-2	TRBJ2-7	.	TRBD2	TGTGCCAGCAGCTTAGGGGCGGGGGAACCCTACGAGCAGTACTTC	CASSLGAGEPYEQYF
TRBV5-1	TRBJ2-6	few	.	TGCGCCAGCAGCCCCTGGGGGGGACAGACTGCTGGGGCCAACGTCCTGACTTTC	CASSPWGGQTAGANVLTF
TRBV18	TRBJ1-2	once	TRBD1	TGTGCCAGCTCACTTCAATCCCAGGGGGCCTATGGCTACACCTTC	CASSLQSQGAYGYTF
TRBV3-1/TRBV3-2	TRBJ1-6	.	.	TGTGCCAGCAGCCAAGAAGGACCCGGTTTTTCGCCCCTCCACTTT	CASSQEGPGFSPLHF
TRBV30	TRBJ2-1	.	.	TGTGCCTGGGCGCCCGGGAGCGTGAGCTCCTACAATGAGCAGTTCTTC	CAWAPGSVSSYNEQFF
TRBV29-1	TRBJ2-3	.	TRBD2	TGCAGCGTTGCCGGGACTAGCGGACGCACAGATACGCAGTATTTT	CSVAGTSGRTDTQYF
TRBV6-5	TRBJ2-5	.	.	TGTGCCCATAGGGGCGACAAAGAGACCCAGTACTTC	CAHRGDKETQYF
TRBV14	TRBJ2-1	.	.	TGTGCCAGCAGCCCCACCCTGTGGCAATCCGAGCAGTTCTTC	CASSPTLWQSEQFF
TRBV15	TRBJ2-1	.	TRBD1	TGTGCCACCAGCAGATCACCGGGACAGGGAAATGAGCAGTTCTTC	CATSRSPGQGNEQFF
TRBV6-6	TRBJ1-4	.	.	TGTGCCAGCAGTCTTAAAGCACAGAGGGGCCCTTATGAAAAACTGTTTTTT	CASSLKAQRGPYEKLFF
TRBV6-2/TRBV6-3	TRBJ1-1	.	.	TGTGCCAGCAGTCTAACAGGGCCCACTGAAGCTTTCTTT	CASSLTGPTEAFF
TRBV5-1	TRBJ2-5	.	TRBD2	TGCGCCAGCAGCTTGAGTGGGCTAGCGGAAGAGACCCAGTACTTC	CASSLSGLAEETQYF
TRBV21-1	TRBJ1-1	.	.	TGTGCCAGCAGCCCCTCTGGGACAGAAAAAGGCACTGAAGCTTTCTTT	CASSPSGTEKGTEAFF
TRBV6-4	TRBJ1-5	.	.	TGTGCCAGCAGTGACTCGAGTCCACCGTTATATAGCAATCAGCCCCAGCATTTT	CASSDSSPPLYSNQPQHF
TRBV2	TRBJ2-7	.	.	TGTGCCAGCAGTGAAGTAAGGGCCCCCTACGAGCAGTACTTC	CASSEVRAPYEQYF
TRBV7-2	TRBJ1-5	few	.	TGTGCCAGCAGCTTAGTACAGAACCAGCCCCAGCATTTT	CASSLVQNQPQHF
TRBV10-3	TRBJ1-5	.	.	TGTGCCATCAGTGAAGGTGGCAGGGAACAGCCCCAGCATTTT	CAISEGGREQPQHF
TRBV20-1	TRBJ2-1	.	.	TGCAGTGCTAGTCACATCGTTTGGGGCAGTGAGCAGTTCTTC	CSASHIVWGSEQFF
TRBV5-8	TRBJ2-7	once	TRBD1	TGTGCCAGCAGCCCCTTCAGGACAGGGGGAACCTACGAGCAGTACTTC	CASSPFRTGGTYEQYF
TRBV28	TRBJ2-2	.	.	TGTGCCAGCAGCAGTGTCGCAGGGGAGAGGGAGCTGTTTTTT	CASSSVAGERELFF
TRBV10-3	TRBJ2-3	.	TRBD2	TGTGCCATCAGGACGGGACTAGCGGGGGGGCCGGTCACAGATACGCAGTATTTT	CAIRTGLAGGPVTDTQYF
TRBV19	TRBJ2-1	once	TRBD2	TGTGCCAGTAGTGCGACTAGCGGGGGGGCCTCCGAGCAGTTCTTC	CASSATSGGASEQFF
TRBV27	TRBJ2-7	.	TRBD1	TGTGCCAGCAGTTCGAACCGACGGACCGGGACAGGGACCTACGAGCAGTACTTC	CASSSNRRTGTGTYEQYF
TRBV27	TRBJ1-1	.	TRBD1	TGTGCCAGCCCGATAGGGTACAGGGGGATGAACACTGAAGCTTTCTTT	CASPIGYRGMNTEAFF
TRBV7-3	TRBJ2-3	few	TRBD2	TGTGCCAGCAGCCGACTAGCGGGGGAATCAACAGATACGCAGTATTTT	CASSRLAGESTDTQYF
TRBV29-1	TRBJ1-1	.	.	TGCAGCGCACGGGACACGCAGAACACTGAAGCTTTCTTT	CSARDTQNTEAFF
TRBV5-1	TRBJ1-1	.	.	TGCGCCAGCAGGGAGGGATCGTACACTGAAGCTTTCTTT	CASREGSYTEAFF
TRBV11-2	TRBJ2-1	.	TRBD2	TGTGCCAGCAGGATTTGGGGGGGGACGTACAATGAGCAGTTCTTC	CASRIWGGTYNEQFF
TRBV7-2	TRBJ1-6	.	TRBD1	TGTGCCAGCAGCAGTCGGGACAGCTTATATTCACCCCTCCACTTT	CASSSRDSLYSPLHF
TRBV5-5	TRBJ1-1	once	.	TGTGCCAGCATGCGGGGTGGGAGGGGGTTCACTGAAGCTTTCTTT	CASMRGGRGFTEAFF
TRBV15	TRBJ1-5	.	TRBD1	TGTGCCACCAGCAGGGACGACAGGGTTGATCAGCCCCAGCATTTT	CATSRDDRVDQPQHF
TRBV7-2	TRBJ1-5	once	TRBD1	TGTGCCAGCAGCTTAGGGGCAGGGGGAAAGAATCAGCCCCAGCATTTT	CASSLGAGGKNQPQHF
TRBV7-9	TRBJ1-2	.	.	TGTGCCAGCAGCTTAGAGGATCCCTCGGGAGGCTACACCTTC	CASSLEDPSGGYTF
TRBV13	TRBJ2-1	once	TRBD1	TGTGCCAGCAGCTTAGGGAACAGGGGGCTACGGTCCTACAATGAGCAGTTCTTC	CASSLGNRGLRSYNEQFF
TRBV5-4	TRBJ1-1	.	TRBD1	TGTGCCAGCAGCTACCAGGGGGCAAACAGTGAAGCTTTCTTT	CASSYQGANSEAFF
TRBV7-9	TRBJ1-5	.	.	TGTGCCAGCAGCCTTAGCAATCAGCCCCAGCATTTT	CASSLSNQPQHF
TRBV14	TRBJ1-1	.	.	TGTGCCAGCAGCCAAAAGGGCACCGATAACCTCCTCATGAACACTGAAGCTTTCTTT	CASSQKGTDNLLMNTEAFF
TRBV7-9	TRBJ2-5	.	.	TGTGCCAGCAGCTTCCTCTTGGGTGACCAAGAGACCCAGTACTTC	CASSFLLGDQETQYF
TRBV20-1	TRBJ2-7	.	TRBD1	TGCAGTGCTAGTCCCCTAAAATTTACGGGACAGGGCCAAGGCGAGCAGTACTTC	CSASPLKFTGQGQGEQYF
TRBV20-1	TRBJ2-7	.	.	TGCAGTGCTAGTAGGTCCCGCTGGGGCGACGAGCAGTACTTC	CSASRSRWGDEQYF
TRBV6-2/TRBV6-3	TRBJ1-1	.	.	TGTGCCAGCAGCCAACAGGGCAGGAAGAACACTGAAGCTTTCTTT	CASSQQGRKNTEAFF
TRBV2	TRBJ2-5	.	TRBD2	TGTGCCAGCAGTGAACTGGCTAGCGGGTACCAAGAGACCCAGTACTTC	CASSELASGYQETQYF
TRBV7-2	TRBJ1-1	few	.	TGTGCCAGCAGCTTACTATTTCAAGGGGTGGCTTTCTTT	CASSLLFQGVAFF
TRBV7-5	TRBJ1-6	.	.	TGTGTCAGAAGCTTATTGGACAGGGGCCAGTATAATTCACCCCTCCACTTT	CVRSLLDRGQYNSPLHF
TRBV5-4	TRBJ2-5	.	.	TGTGCCAGCAGCTTAGGGGAAGAGACCCAGTACTTC	CASSLGEETQYF
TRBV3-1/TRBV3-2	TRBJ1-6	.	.	TGTGCCAGCAGCCAACCCGCCAGGGCGCGATCACCCCTCCACTTT	CASSQPARARSPLHF
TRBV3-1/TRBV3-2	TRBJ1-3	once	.	TGTGCCAGCAGCCTCCTTTGGGCCCGTGGCAACACCATATATTTT	CASSLLWARGNTIYF
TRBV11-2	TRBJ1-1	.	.	TGTGCCAGCAGCACGCGGCAGGCCTCCGAAGCTTTCTTT	CASSTRQASEAFF
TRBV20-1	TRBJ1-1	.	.	TGCAGTGCTTGGGGGACTGAAGCTTTCTTT	CSAWGTEAFF
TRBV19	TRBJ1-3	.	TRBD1	TGTGCCAGTAGTGGACAGGGAAGCTCTGGAAACACCATATATTTT	CASSGQGSSGNTIYF
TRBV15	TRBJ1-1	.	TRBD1	TGTGCCACCAGCGGTCACAGGGGAGGGACTGAAGCTTTCTTT	CATSGHRGGTEAFF
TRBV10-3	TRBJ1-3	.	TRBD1	TGTGCCATCAAAGGGGGAGACAGGGCCGGAAACACCATATATTTT	CAIKGGDRAGNTIYF
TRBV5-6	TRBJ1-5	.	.	TGTGCCAGCAGCTTGGGACAGGTGAATCAGCCCCAGCATTTT	CASSLGQVNQPQHF
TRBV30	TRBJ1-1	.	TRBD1	TGTGCCTGGAGTGAGGGACAGGGTTTAACTGAAGCTTTCTTT	CAWSEGQGLTEAFF
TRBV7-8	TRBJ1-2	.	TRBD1	TGTGCCAGCAGCTTCCTAAGCAGGGGGTTCGGCTATGGCTACACCTTC	CASSFLSRGFGYGYTF